The rows below give T cell receptor beta chains drawn from one sample of a study of blood T cell repertoires in COVID-19. Assay used: immunoSEQ multiplex PCR; TCRdb lists only in-frame clones, some missing. The sample lists about 100,000 clones; 80% to 95% were seen once. Source material: peripheral blood. The source is a man in his fifties or sixties with active COVID-19. Each CDR3 is given with its conserved first and last residue.

v_call	cdr3_aa
TRBV10-2	CASKDGQAGGNQPQHF
TRBV3-1/TRBV3-2	CASSQERVGTQYF
TRBV15	CATSRDARTYEQYF
TRBV11-1	CASSWGRGSYNEQFF
TRBV7-9	CASSLLSGSPHEQFF
TRBV19	CASSTMGGRVAGANVLTF
TRBV11-2	CASSPSEGATGELFF
TRBV12-5	CASGLVTRQILGGTQYF
TRBV6-5	CASQRKTENYGYTF
TRBV3-1/TRBV3-2	CASSPTGENTEAFF
TRBV18	CASSPSQVETQYF
TRBV5-1	CASSLGQSSGNTIYF
TRBV5-1	CASSLDSYGYTF
TRBV6-5	CASSSGTGVYTF
TRBV28	CASSLVTTNTDTQYF
TRBV9	CASSPTGVNQPQHF
TRBV19	CASSTRDSPSGETQYF
TRBV12-3/TRBV12-4	CASSRGSVNEQFF
TRBV7-8	CASSWGRGDTQYF
TRBV7-3	CASRPERPGNTVNTEAFF
TRBV6-5	CASRLTGTVQETQYF
TRBV15	CATSTTGVRTEAFF
TRBV20-1	CSASSGLGNTIYF
TRBV2	CASSVRGSGSYEQYF
TRBV15	CATSSWGQRGPTHTQYF
TRBV9	CASSVGGSGMVSNEQFF
TRBV11-2	CASSLRTTSYNEQFF
TRBV3-1/TRBV3-2	CASSPDLGGQEDTQYF